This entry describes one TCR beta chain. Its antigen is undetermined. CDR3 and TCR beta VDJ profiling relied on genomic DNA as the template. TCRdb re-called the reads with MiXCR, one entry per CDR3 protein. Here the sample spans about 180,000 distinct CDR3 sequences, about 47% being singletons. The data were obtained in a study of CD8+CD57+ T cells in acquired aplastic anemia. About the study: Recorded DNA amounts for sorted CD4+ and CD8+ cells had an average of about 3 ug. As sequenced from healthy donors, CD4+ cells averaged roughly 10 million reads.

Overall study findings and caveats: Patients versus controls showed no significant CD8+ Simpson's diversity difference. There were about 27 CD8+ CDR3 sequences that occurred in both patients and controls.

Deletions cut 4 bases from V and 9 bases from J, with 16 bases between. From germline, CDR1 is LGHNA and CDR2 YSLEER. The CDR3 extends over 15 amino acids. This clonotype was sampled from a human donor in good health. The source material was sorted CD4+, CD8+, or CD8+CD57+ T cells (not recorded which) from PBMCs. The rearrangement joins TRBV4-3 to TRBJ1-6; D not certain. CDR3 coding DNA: TGCGCCAGCAGCCGTACATGGGATAATCTTTCACCCCTCCACTTT. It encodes CASSRTWDNLSPLHF.